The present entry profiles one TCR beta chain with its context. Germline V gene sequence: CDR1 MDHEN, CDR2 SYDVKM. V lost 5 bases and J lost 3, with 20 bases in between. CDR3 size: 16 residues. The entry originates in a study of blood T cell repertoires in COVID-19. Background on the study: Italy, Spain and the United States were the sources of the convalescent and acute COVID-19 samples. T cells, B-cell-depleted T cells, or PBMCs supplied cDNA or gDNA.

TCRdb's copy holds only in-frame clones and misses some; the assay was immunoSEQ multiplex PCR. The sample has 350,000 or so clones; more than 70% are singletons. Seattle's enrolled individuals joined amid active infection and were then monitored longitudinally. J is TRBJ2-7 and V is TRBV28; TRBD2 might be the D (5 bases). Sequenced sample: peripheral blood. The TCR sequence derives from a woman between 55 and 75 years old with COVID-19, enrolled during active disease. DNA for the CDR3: TGTGCCAGCAGTCCTCATACCGGGGAAAGACTCTACGAGCAGTACTTC. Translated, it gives CASSPHTGERLYEQYF.